A single sample is the source of the 26 T cell receptor beta chains below, sequenced in a study of T cells in narcolepsy listed by TCRdb under 2018. Library preparation employed the immunoSEQ multiplex PCR assay. TCRdb stores this immuneACCESS table with in-frame sequences only. Part of the clones is absent; in the studies checked, under half of the shortfall reflects unresolved V genes, and no reason is known for the rest. The sample records under 25,000 clones, 80% to 90% of which are singletons. The ten largest clones take up approximately 1.4% of the sample. The sequenced sample consisted of CD45RA- memory CD4+ T cells from PBMCs. Explained via the paper, the cell subset or site label denotes: memory T cells sorted ex vivo from peripheral blood. These receptor sequences come from a human donor with narcolepsy.

V and J are TRBV7-6 and TRBJ2-3; D ambiguous. Trimming pared 3 bases from V and 1 base from J, leaving 8 bases between. The germline V gene encodes CDR1 SGHVS and CDR2 FNYEAQ. The CDR3 loop spans 14 amino acids. CDR3 sequence: CASSFLVGTDTQYF. The DNA of the CDR3 is TGTGCCAGCAGCTTCCTAGTCGGCACAGATACGCAGTATTTT.

The chain carries TRBV7-9 and TRBJ2-1, with 8 bases lining up with TRBD2. Germline values: CDR1 SEHNR, CDR2 FQNEAQ (reference sequence). This CDR3 has 16 amino acids. Germline trimming cut 1 base from V and 6 bases from J; bases unmatched to any gene: 8. The DNA of the CDR3 is TGTGCCAGCAGCTTAGTGGGACTAGAGATATCCAATGAGCAGTTCTTC. This codes for CASSLVGLEISNEQFF.

The chain links TRBV11-2 to TRBJ2-1; D gene unclear. The CDR3 length is 15 residues. Between the trimmed V and J ends, which lost 1 base and 7 bases, there was a span of 14 bases. Germline V gene data show CDR1 as SGHAT and CDR2 as FQNNGV. The CDR3 DNA sequence: TGTGCCAGCAGCTTAGGCCAAAAGATCGGTAATGAGCAGTTCTTC. It specifies CASSLGQKIGNEQFF.

This clone has more than one count but fewer than ten. The chain couples TRBV6-5 to TRBJ2-1; 7 bases map to TRBD1. Germline V gene sequence: CDR1 MNHEY, CDR2 SVGAGI. V shed 6 bases and J 4 bases; nucleotides not matched to a gene: 9. The CDR3 sequence is 15 residues long. CDR3 sequence: CASSKQPGQYNEQFF. The CDR3 region has the DNA TGTGCCAGCAGCAAGCAACCGGGACAGTACAATGAGCAGTTCTTC.

This chain connects TRBV9 to TRBJ2-1; D call uncertain. Trimming removed 0 bases at V and 3 bases at J, with 7 bases between. From germline, CDR1 is SGDLS and CDR2 YYNGEE. The CDR3 consists of 14 residues. This CDR3 is CASSVANDYNEQFF. The CDR3 nucleotides read TGTGCCAGCAGCGTAGCTAACGACTACAATGAGCAGTTCTTC.

This chain uses TRBV29-1 with TRBJ2-5; D possibly corresponds to TRBD1 (5 bases). CDR3 length: 14 amino acids. V was clipped by 3 bases and J by 5 bases, with 16 bases between them. The germline gives CDR1 SQVTM, CDR2 ANQGSEA. Here the CDR3 reads CSVDSAAGSETQYF. The CDR3 DNA follows: TGCAGCGTTGATTCGGCGGCAGGGTCCGAGACCCAGTACTTC.

The V call is TRBV28, the J call TRBJ2-5; D remains ambiguous. Trimming pared 8 bases from V and 3 bases from J, leaving 10 bases between. This CDR3 has 12 amino acids. Germline values: CDR1 MDHEN, CDR2 SYDVKM. CDR3 coding DNA: TGTGCCAGCCATCGCGGAAAAGAGACCCAGTACTTC. This gives the protein CASHRGKETQYF.

The chain joins TRBV2 to TRBJ2-2; 10 positions agree with TRBD1. In germline, CDR1 is SNHLY, CDR2 FYNNEI. The CDR3 runs to 14 residues. Unmatched junction bases numbered 3, after V lost 10 bases and J lost 1 base. CDR3 region: CAKDRGRNTGELFF. For the CDR3, the DNA is TGTGCCAAAGACAGGGGGCGGAACACCGGGGAGCTGTTTTTT.

This chain joins TRBV10-3 and TRBJ2-3, with D tentatively TRBD2 (5 bases). This CDR3 comprises 16 residues. The germline V gene has CDR1 ENHRY and CDR2 SYGVKD. The ends were cut back, 2 bases at V and 0 bases at J, with 12 bases in the middle. The CDR3, as DNA: TGTGCCATCAGTGAGGCGGCGGAGCGGAGCACAGATACGCAGTATTTT. It translates to CAISEAAERSTDTQYF.

About this clone itself: The same CDR3 arises from other DNA sequences in this sample as well. The chain couples TRBV27 to TRBJ2-1; possible D gene TRBD2, 6 bases. Germline values: CDR1 MNHEY, CDR2 SMNVEV (reference sequence). This CDR3 contains 13 residues. V was pared by 7 bases and J by 13 bases, with 20 bases between. The CDR3 DNA sequence: TGTGCCAGCAACCACAGAGCGGGTGGCGAACAGTTCTTC. It is translated as CASNHRAGGEQFF.

The V call is TRBV9, the J call TRBJ2-1; D is uncertain. CDR1 is SGDLS and CDR2 is YYNGEE in the germline V gene. This CDR3 is 15 amino acids long. V lost 0 bases and J lost 8, with 15 bases in between. Here the CDR3 reads CASSVGLVGVDEQFF. The CDR3 DNA reads TGTGCCAGCAGCGTAGGGCTAGTTGGTGTAGATGAGCAGTTCTTC.

V is TRBV5-4 and J is TRBJ2-1; a weak D match, TRBD2 (5 bases). Looked up from germline, CDR1 is SGHNT and CDR2 is YYREEE (reference sequence). V was pared by 4 bases and J by 2 bases, with 16 bases between. This CDR3 has 16 amino acids. The CDR3 DNA is TGTGCCAGCAGCCCCGGTTCTGGAGCGGCCTACAATGAGCAGTTCTTC. It encodes CASSPGSGAAYNEQFF.

The chain recombines TRBV5-6 with TRBJ2-5, with TRBD1 identical over 7 bases. V shed 4 bases and J 2 bases; nucleotides not matched to a gene: 8. Germline loops: CDR1 SGHDT, CDR2 YYEEEE. The CDR3 runs 15 residues. Written as DNA, the CDR3 is TGTGCCAGCAGCAAAACAGGGGCCCAACAAGAGACCCAGTACTTC. Residues: CASSKTGAQQETQYF.

V and J are TRBV10-3 and TRBJ1-5; no definite D call. The CDR3 contains 12 residues. The V gene lost 6 bases and the J gene lost 0 bases, with 3 bases spanning the gap. CDR1 is ENHRY, CDR2 SYGVKD, per germline. The CDR3 region is CAISPSNQPQHF. The CDR3 DNA reads as TGTGCCATCAGCCCTAGCAATCAGCCCCAGCATTTT.

The V call is TRBV6-5, the J call TRBJ2-7, with 8 positions matching TRBD2. CDR1 MNHEY and CDR2 SVGAGI come from the germline V gene. The J segment lost 6 bases and the V segment lost 5 bases, leaving 9 bases of the junction unmatched. This CDR3 spans 14 amino acids. The CDR3 nucleotides are TGTGCCAGCAGTCCCCTTAGCGGGAAAAGCGAGCAGTACTTC. It codes for CASSPLSGKSEQYF.

The chain uses TRBV19 and TRBJ1-5, with 7 bases lining up with TRBD1. Germline loops: CDR1 LNHDA, CDR2 SQIVND (reference sequence). V was pared by 8 bases and J by 1 base, with 5 bases of the junction left unmatched. The CDR3 contains 14 residues. CDR3 sequence (DNA): TGTGCCAGTGGGTCGGGACAGAGCAATCAGCCCCAGCATTTT. It yields the protein CASGSGQSNQPQHF.

The chain recombines TRBV4-3 with TRBJ2-7; 7 bases are a match to TRBD1. The CDR3 runs 17 residues. Germline trimming cut 2 bases from V and 3 bases from J; bases unmatched to any gene: 13. Germline lookup yields CDR1 LGHNA and CDR2 YSLEER. The CDR3 is CASSQPISPGQIYEQYF. DNA of the CDR3: TGCGCCAGCAGCCAACCTATTTCCCCGGGACAGATCTACGAGCAGTACTTC.

This rearrangement joins TRBV29-1 to TRBJ2-2; possibly TRBD2 for D (7 bases). This CDR3 contains 14 residues. Germline V gene data show CDR1 as SQVTM and CDR2 as ANQGSEA. Trimming shortened V by 7 bases and J by 3 bases, and 15 bases separated the two germline ends. The CDR3 nucleotides are TGCAGCGCTAGGGGGGGCCGAGACACCGGGGAGCTGTTTTTT. Amino acid sequence: CSARGGRDTGELFF.

The sample holds one count of this clone. The chain is built from TRBV2 and TRBJ1-6, with D unclear. Germline assignment: CDR1 SNHLY and CDR2 FYNNEI. CDR3 length equals 10 residues. V was clipped by 6 bases and J by 19 bases, with 13 bases between them. CDR3 nucleotides: TGTGCCAGCAGAAACCAGAATATTCACTTT. It encodes CASRNQNIHF. Full variable domain (rest looked up from reference TRBV2 and TRBJ1-6): EPEVTQTPSHQVTQMGQEVILRCVPISNHLYFYWYRQILGQKVEFLVSFYNNEISEKSEIFDDQFSVERPDGSNFTLKIRSTKLEDSAMYFCASRNQNIHFGNGTRLTVT.

This clone was recorded a few times. V usage is TRBV18 and J usage is TRBJ1-3, with unresolved D. V dropped 2 bases and J dropped 0 bases, with 11 bases sitting between them. The CDR3 has 16 residues. Germline lookup yields CDR1 KGHSH and CDR2 LQKENI. The CDR3 here is CASSPVSPYSGNTIYF. CDR3 DNA: TGTGCCAGCTCACCAGTCAGCCCTTACTCTGGAAACACCATATATTTT.

The CDR3 reads CASSILGNEQFF. DNA for the CDR3: TGTGCCAGTAGTATTTTAGGGAATGAGCAGTTCTTC. V gene TRBV19 combines with J gene TRBJ2-1; D is unresolved. Trimming shortened V by 3 bases and J by 7 bases, and 7 bases separated the two germline ends. Germline V gene data show CDR1 as LNHDA and CDR2 as SQIVND (reference sequence). The CDR3 contains 12 residues.

The gene calls are TRBV7-8 and TRBJ1-4; 8 positions match TRBD1. The CDR3 covers 14 residues. The germline V gene encodes CDR1 SGHVS and CDR2 FQNEAQ. After removal of 1 base from V and 14 bases from J, the junction contained 9 bases not matched to a gene. CDR3 protein: CASSLGTGRSGLFF. CDR3 bases: TGTGCCAGCAGCTTAGGGACAGGGCGATCGGGGCTGTTTTTT.

The V call is TRBV7-2, the J call TRBJ2-7; tentatively, D is TRBD1 or TRBD2 (6 bases each). Germline V CDR1 and CDR2: SGHTA, FQGNSA. This CDR3 has 14 residues. V was clipped by 1 base and J by 6 bases, with 13 bases between them. CDR3: CASSLGGRGGEQYF. The CDR3 DNA follows: TGTGCCAGCAGCTTAGGGGGCAGGGGAGGCGAGCAGTACTTC.

The chain employs TRBV29-1 and TRBJ2-7; D assignment may be TRBD1 or TRBD2 (5 bases each). Trimming took 5 bases from V and 3 from J, leaving 11 bases between them. CDR1 is SQVTM and CDR2 is ANQGSEA in the germline V gene. CDR3 size: 12 residues. The CDR3 bases are TGCAGCGTTTGTGAGGGGCACTACGAGCAGTACTTC. Protein: CSVCEGHYEQYF.

The chain joins TRBV2 to TRBJ1-1, with D hard to call. V gave up 8 bases and J gave up 3 bases, with 7 bases separating them. Per the germline V gene, CDR1 is SNHLY and CDR2 is FYNNEI. The CDR3 has 11 residues. The DNA for the CDR3 is TGTGCCAGCGGACTGTACACTGAAGCTTTCTTT. Its protein product is CASGLYTEAFF.

The genes are TRBV7-2 and TRBJ1-2; D ambiguous. CDR3 size: 15 residues. Per the germline V gene, CDR1 is SGHTA and CDR2 is FQGNSA. V dropped 2 bases and J dropped 6 bases, with 16 bases sitting between them. The CDR3 region is CASSLILLGADGYTF. For the CDR3, the DNA is TGTGCCAGCAGCTTAATTTTGTTGGGAGCTGATGGCTACACCTTC.